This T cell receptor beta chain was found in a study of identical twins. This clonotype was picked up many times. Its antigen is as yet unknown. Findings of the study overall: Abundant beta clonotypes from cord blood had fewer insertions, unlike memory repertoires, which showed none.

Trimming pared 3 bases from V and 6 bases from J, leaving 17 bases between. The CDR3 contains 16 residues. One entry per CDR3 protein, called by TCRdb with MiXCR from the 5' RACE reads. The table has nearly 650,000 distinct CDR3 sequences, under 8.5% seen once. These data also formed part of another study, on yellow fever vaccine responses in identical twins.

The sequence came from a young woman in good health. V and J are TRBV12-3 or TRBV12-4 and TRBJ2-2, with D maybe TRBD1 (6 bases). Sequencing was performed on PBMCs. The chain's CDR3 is CASSFPQGWLAGELFF. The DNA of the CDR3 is TGTGCCAGCAGTTTCCCACAGGGCTGGTTAGCCGGGGAGCTGTTTTTT.